The 14 T cell receptor beta chains given below trace back to one sample, sequenced in a study of blood T cell repertoires in COVID-19. Repertoires were generated with immunoSEQ multiplex PCR, while TCRdb's copy carries only in-frame clones and drops some. The repertoire has some 97,000 clones, approximately 90% of them found once; the top ten carry around 0.94%. The sample was peripheral blood. The origin of the receptors is a man aged 55 to 70 with acute or convalescent COVID-19.

The V and J genes are TRBV28 and TRBJ2-4; D possibly corresponds to TRBD2 (5 bases). Looked up from germline, CDR1 is MDHEN and CDR2 is SYDVKM. Trimming left V 2 bases short and J 9 bases short, with 11 bases between. CDR3 length equals 13 residues. CDR3 loop: CASSLGRAGIQYF. The CDR3 bases are TGTGCCAGCAGTTTAGGTCGGGCGGGCATTCAGTACTTC.

This clone was seen more than once but under ten times. The chain has TRBV7-3 and TRBJ1-5; D possibly corresponds to TRBD1 (6 bases). This CDR3 contains 19 residues. The germline V and J ends were trimmed by 6 bases and 4 bases, with 28 bases remaining between them. CDR1 and CDR2 (germline): SGHTA, FQGTGA. CDR3 nucleotide sequence: TGTGCCAGCAGGTTAGCTATGTCGGGCAGGGGTGGGGAAAATCAGCCCCAGCATTTT. Protein product: CASRLAMSGRGGENQPQHF. The variable domain in full, completed from reference TRBV7-3 and TRBJ1-5, reads GAGVSQTPSNKVTEKGKYVELRCDPISGHTALYWYRQSLGQGPEFLIYFQGTGAADDSGLPNDRFFAVRPEGSVSTLKIQRTERGDSAVYLCASRLAMSGRGGENQPQHFGDGTRLSIL.

The chain has TRBV28 and TRBJ2-5; no reliable D call. The CDR3 loop spans 18 amino acids. Per the germline V gene, CDR1 is MDHEN and CDR2 is SYDVKM. V lost 1 base and J 1 base, leaving 19 bases between the germline ends. The CDR3 sequence: CASSLLVGRKTSQETQYF. The CDR3 region has the DNA TGTGCCAGCAGTTTATTGGTTGGGCGCAAAACCAGCCAAGAGACCCAGTACTTC.

The rearrangement links TRBV7-6 to TRBJ2-2, with 8 bases identical to TRBD2. The CDR3 length is 15 residues. With 1 base clipped from V and 4 bases from J, the junction kept 2 bases outside the gene matches. Germline CDR1 reads SGHVS; CDR2 reads FNYEAQ. The CDR3 protein is CASSLGGLGTGELFF. For the CDR3, the DNA is TGTGCCAGCAGCTTAGGGGGACTAGGCACCGGGGAGCTGTTTTTT.

The rearrangement joins TRBV2 to TRBJ1-6; 9 bases agree with TRBD1. V lost 8 bases to trimming and J lost 7 bases; unmatched junction nucleotides: 3. The V gene's germline CDR1 is SNHLY and CDR2 FYNNEI. This CDR3 region has 13 residues. The CDR3 spells CASLGQGNSPLHF. The CDR3, as DNA: TGTGCCAGCTTGGGACAGGGCAATTCACCCCTCCACTTT.

This sequence joins TRBV19 and TRBJ2-7, with a tentative D call TRBD1 (6 bases). From germline, CDR1 is LNHDA and CDR2 SQIVND (reference sequence). The CDR3 loop spans 13 amino acids. The ends were cut back, 11 bases at V and 0 bases at J, with 14 bases in the middle. The CDR3 loop reads CASKGTSSYEQYF. CDR3 nucleotides: TGTGCCTCCAAGGGGACATCCTCCTACGAGCAGTACTTC. The whole variable domain, filled in from reference TRBV19 and TRBJ2-7, reads DGGITQSPKYLFRKEGQNVTLSCEQNLNHDAMYWYRQDPGQGLRLIYYSQIVNDFQKGDIAEGYSVSREKKESFPLTVTSAQKNPTAFYLCASKGTSSYEQYFGPGTRLTVT.

This sequence joins TRBV5-1 and TRBJ2-1, with 12 positions matching TRBD2. This CDR3 has 17 residues. Losses at the gene ends were 4 bases for V and 0 bases for J; bases not matched to a gene: 5. Germline lookup yields CDR1 SGHRS and CDR2 YFSETQ. The CDR3 loop is CASSHGLAGYSYNEQFF. The CDR3 DNA is TGCGCCAGCAGCCATGGACTAGCGGGGTACTCCTACAATGAGCAGTTCTTC.

J is TRBJ1-1 and V is TRBV6-1, with D possibly being TRBD1 (5 bases). CDR1 and CDR2 (germline): MNHNS, SASEGT. This CDR3 is 15 amino acids long. V was cut by 2 bases and J by 11 bases, with 21 bases left in between. The CDR3 nucleotides are TGTGCCAGCAGTGAATATGTGACCCCCCTCTGGGGCGCTTTCTTT. Residues: CASSEYVTPLWGAFF.

The chain employs TRBV15 and TRBJ1-5; possibly TRBD1 for D (5 bases). The CDR3 runs to 14 residues. CDR1 and CDR2 (germline): LNHNV, YYDKDF (reference sequence). V lost 3 bases, J lost 1 base, and 7 bases lay in between. CDR3 sequence (DNA): TGTGCCACCAGCAGGCAGGGAAGCAATCAGCCCCAGCATTTT. Its protein is CATSRQGSNQPQHF.

The chain recombines TRBV21-1 with TRBJ1-2; the table gives TRBD1 as D, unverified against the DNA. TRBV21-1 is a documented pseudogene. The CDR3 sequence is 15 residues long. In DNA form, the CDR3 reads TGTGCCAGCAGCAGGGGACAGGGATTTGAGGAGGGCTACACCTTC. This encodes CASSRGQGFEEGYTF.

This clone was seen a single time. The chain couples TRBV13 to TRBJ1-6; 9 nucleotides match TRBD1. Trimming took 3 bases from V and 11 from J; bases not matched to a gene: 11. Looked up from germline, CDR1 is PRHDT and CDR2 is FYEKMQ (reference sequence). This CDR3 is built from 16 residues. Here the CDR3 reads CASSFSGGTGWTPLHF. The CDR3 nucleotides are TGTGCCAGCAGCTTCTCGGGAGGGACAGGGTGGACACCCCTCCACTTT.

The CDR3 DNA follows: TGCGCCAGCAGTGAGTCCCGCCAAGAGACCCAGTACTTC. The encoded protein is CASSESRQETQYF. This sequence joins TRBV10-2 and TRBJ2-5; D not certain. Germline V gene sequence: CDR1 WSHSY, CDR2 SAAADI. The CDR3 loop spans 13 amino acids. V lost 0 bases and J lost 1, with 3 bases in between.

This clone was seen a handful of times. The chain has TRBV7-2 and TRBJ2-2; tentative D call: TRBD1 (5 bases). The CDR3 consists of 15 residues. The V end lost 3 bases, the J end lost 1 base, and 9 bases lay between the germline ends. In germline, CDR1 is SGHTA, CDR2 FQGNSA. The CDR3 is CASSFLQVNTGELFF. The CDR3 bases are TGTGCCAGCAGCTTTTTACAGGTGAACACCGGGGAGCTGTTTTTT.

The chain links TRBV9 to TRBJ2-2; 9 bases fit TRBD1. CDR1 is SGDLS, CDR2 YYNGEE, per germline. V trimming: 0 bases; J trimming: 6 bases; junction bases outside the gene matches: 6. This CDR3 spans 16 amino acids. The CDR3 is CASSVDRTGVSGELFF. CDR3 DNA: TGTGCCAGCAGCGTAGATAGGACAGGGGTGTCCGGGGAGCTGTTTTTT.